This T cell receptor (beta chain) stems from a study of cytomegalovirus exposure and HLA in healthy donors. Study results and limitations: Association with HLA alleles at 0.05 false discovery rate was found for 16,951 TCR beta sequences in a later analysis. In a later analysis, most CMV-associated TCR beta chains appeared HLA-restricted. The authors reported that TCR beta sequences could predict HLA-A and HLA-B alleles. These predictions were accurate for most subjects in the first cohort.

The germline V and J ends were trimmed by 1 base and 4 bases, with 7 bases remaining between them. CDR3 length: 14 residues. CDR1 and CDR2 from the germline V gene are MGHRA and YSYEKL. The PCR was carried out with 60 Vbeta primers and 13 Jbeta primers. Original data processing: Counted up in a later analysis, unique TCR beta chains came to some 72 million, with around 9.9 million shared. Profiled with immunoSEQ multiplex PCR; TCRdb holds only in-frame clones, not every one. V and J calls and clone size follow that table, whereas D and trimming were derived from the DNA. The sample records approximately 110,000 clones, roughly 71% being singletons. As to this clone: Its specificity is unknown.

Source material: PBMCs. This chain links TRBV4-1 with TRBJ1-4; D uncertain. The source of this sequence is a man between 18 and 29 years old in good health and CMV-seropositive. CDR3 DNA sequence: TGCGCCAGCAGCCAAGTAATGAGTAATGAAAAACTGTTTTTT. It codes for CASSQVMSNEKLFF.